This T cell receptor beta chain was captured by sequencing in a study of cytomegalovirus exposure and HLA in healthy donors. General study points: An apparent linkage of common viral pathogens to several of the most significant clusters emerged in a later analysis. In a later analysis, a missense DCLRE1C variant was linked to TCR beta V- and J-gene trimming. The study labeled 164 TCR beta chains cytomegalovirus-associated.

With 60 Vbeta and 13 Jbeta primers, the PCR was carried out. Clones were read by immunoSEQ multiplex PCR, and TCRdb kept only the in-frame ones, dropping some. The sample holds around 170,000 clones; approximately 80% are singletons and the top ten take approximately 0.47%. In germline, CDR1 is SGDLS, CDR2 YYNGEE. The CDR3 extends over 18 amino acids. The V segment lost 1 base and the J segment 2 bases; nucleotides outside the gene matches: 6. Comments on this clone: Its target is not known.

The sequenced sample consisted of PBMCs. The source of this sequence is a woman in her forties or fifties in good health and CMV-seronegative. The gene calls are TRBV9 and TRBJ1-4; TRBD1 matches 12 bases. In DNA, the CDR3 is TGTGCCAGCAGCGTATCGGGGACAGGGGGCAGGACTAATGAAAAACTGTTTTTT. Its translation: CASSVSGTGGRTNEKLFF.